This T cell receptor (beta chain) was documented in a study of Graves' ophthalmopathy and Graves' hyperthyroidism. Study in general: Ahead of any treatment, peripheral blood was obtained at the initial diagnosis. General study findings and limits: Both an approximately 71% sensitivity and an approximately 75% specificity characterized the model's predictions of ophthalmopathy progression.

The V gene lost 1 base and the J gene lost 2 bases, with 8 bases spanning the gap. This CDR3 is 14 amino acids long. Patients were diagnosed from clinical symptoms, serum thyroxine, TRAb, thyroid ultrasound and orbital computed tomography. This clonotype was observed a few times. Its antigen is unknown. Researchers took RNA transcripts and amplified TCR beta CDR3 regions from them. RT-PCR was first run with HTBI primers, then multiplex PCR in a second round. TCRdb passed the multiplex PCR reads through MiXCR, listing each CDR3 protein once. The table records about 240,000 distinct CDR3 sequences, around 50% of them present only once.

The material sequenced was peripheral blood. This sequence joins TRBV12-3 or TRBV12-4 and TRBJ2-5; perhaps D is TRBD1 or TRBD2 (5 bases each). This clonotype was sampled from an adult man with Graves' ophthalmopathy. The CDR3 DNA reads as TGTGCCAGCAGTTTAGTGGGACCGCAAGAGACCCAGTACTTC. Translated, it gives CASSLVGPQETQYF.